The 21 T cell receptor beta chains below come from one sample, sequenced in a study of blood T cells in healthy people across ages. The second PCR ran about 6 to 11 cycles with a sample-barcoded 5' primer and J-beta primers. TCRdb re-called the 5' RACE reads with MiXCR, one entry per CDR3 protein. This sample has some 730,000 distinct CDR3 sequences; about 20% occur once, and the top ten carry about 22%. The sample was blood. These receptors all stem from a man aged 65 to 79 in good health.

The genes are TRBV28 and TRBJ2-7, with D perhaps TRBD1 (6 bases). TRBJ2-1 matches the DNA end more closely, so the J call is doubtful. Germline CDR1 reads MDHEN; CDR2 reads SYDVKM. The CDR3 is made up of 12 amino acids. The CDR3 DNA sequence: TGTGCCAGCAGTTTGCCGGAGACAGGGCAGTTCTTC. Protein sequence: CASSLPETGQFF.

This chain uses TRBV7-8 with TRBJ1-2, with D maybe TRBD1 (6 bases). The CDR3 covers 15 residues. Germline V gives CDR1 SGHVS, CDR2 FQNEAQ. V lost 0 bases to trimming and J lost 2 bases, with 10 bases between them. The CDR3 protein is CASSLAQGMNYGYTF. CDR3 in DNA: TGTGCCAGCAGCTTAGCGCAGGGGATGAACTATGGCTACACCTTC.

This clonotype was counted many times. V and J are TRBV7-9 and TRBJ2-7; TRBD1 matches 8 bases. CDR3 size: 14 residues. Germline-derived CDR1 and CDR2 are SEHNR and FQNEAQ (reference sequence). Trimming cost V 5 bases and J 2 bases; bases outside gene matches: 5. CDR3 sequence reads: CASSLRTGTYEQYF. The CDR3, as DNA: TGTGCCAGCAGCCTAAGGACAGGGACCTACGAGCAGTACTTC.

Ten or more counts support this clonotype. The chain is built from TRBV7-2 and TRBJ1-2; D gene ambiguous. This CDR3 has 14 amino acids. The ends were cut back, 1 base at V and 0 bases at J, with 6 bases in the middle. CDR1 is SGHTA, CDR2 FQGNSA, per germline. Here the CDR3 reads CASSLDSSNYGYTF. The CDR3, as DNA: TGTGCCAGCAGCTTAGACAGCTCTAACTATGGCTACACCTTC.

The chain uses TRBV12-3 or TRBV12-4 and TRBJ1-5; 7 positions match TRBD1. The J segment lost 10 bases and the V segment lost 5 bases, leaving 11 bases of the junction unmatched. The CDR3 sequence is 14 residues long. The CDR3 here is CASSPTGAGHPQHF. The CDR3 DNA reads TGTGCCAGCAGTCCAACAGGGGCAGGTCACCCCCAGCATTTT.

This clonotype was observed a handful of times. V usage is TRBV29-1 and J usage is TRBJ2-1, with 9 nucleotides matching TRBD1. This CDR3 contains 15 residues. Germline lookup yields CDR1 SQVTM and CDR2 ANQGSEA. J was trimmed by 9 bases and V by 3 bases; bases with no gene match: 12. CDR3 nucleotide sequence: TGCAGCGTTGAGAAGGGTGGACAGGGGTGGGGTGAGCAGTTCTTC. Its translation is CSVEKGGQGWGEQFF.

This chain joins TRBV7-9 and TRBJ2-3; D remains unclear. Germline loops: CDR1 SEHNR, CDR2 FQNEAQ (reference sequence). Trimming pared 7 bases from V and 0 bases from J, leaving 14 bases between. The CDR3 runs 15 residues. CDR3 nucleotides: TGTGCCAGCAACCGGGCCATGGGAAGCACAGATACGCAGTATTTT. It encodes CASNRAMGSTDTQYF. Drawing the rest from reference TRBV7-9 and TRBJ2-3, the complete variable domain is DTGVSQNPRHKITKRGQNVTFRCDPISEHNRLYWYRQTLGQGPEFLTYFQNEAQLEKSRLLSDRFSAERPKGSFSTLEIQRTEQGDSAMYLCASNRAMGSTDTQYFGPGTRLTVL.

This clonotype was picked up a small number of times. This chain joins TRBV5-1 and TRBJ1-2; no reliable D call. V lost 4 bases, J lost 12 bases, and 13 bases lay in between. The CDR3 has 11 residues. Germline assignment: CDR1 SGHRS and CDR2 YFSETQ. The chain's CDR3 is CASSEDGRHTF. The CDR3 bases are TGCGCCAGCAGCGAGGACGGTCGCCACACCTTC.

The V gene is TRBV9, the J gene TRBJ2-2, with D perhaps being TRBD1 or TRBD2 (5 bases each). The CDR3 has 15 amino acids. Germline CDR1 is SGDLS and CDR2 is YYNGEE. Trimming shortened V by 5 bases and J by 7 bases, and 18 bases separated the two germline ends. The CDR3, as DNA: TGTGCCAGCAGTGCCGGAGTAGGGGCGGGCGGGGAGCTGTTTTTT. This encodes CASSAGVGAGGELFF.

This clonotype was seen a few times. The chain combines TRBV27 with TRBJ1-4, with TRBD1 matching over 7 bases. V dropped 6 bases and J dropped 4; count of bases not matched to a gene: 5. Germline assignment: CDR1 MNHEY and CDR2 SMNVEV (reference sequence). CDR3 length: 14 residues. CDR3 sequence: CASRGTANNEKLFF. In DNA, the CDR3 is TGTGCCAGCAGAGGGACAGCAAATAATGAAAAACTGTTTTTT.

Concerning this clonotype: Since the CDR3 does not end with the conserved phenylalanine or tryptophan, this likely comes from a read error. V and J are TRBV29-1 and TRBJ2-5; TRBD1 or TRBD2 may be the D gene (5 bases each). TRBJ2-1 explains the end of the DNA better; the J call may be wrong. Per the germline V gene, CDR1 is SQVTM and CDR2 is ANQGSEA. CDR3 length: 14 residues. CDR3 sequence (DNA): TGCAGCGGGGACCCCGGGACGTCAAACAATGAGCAGTTCTCC. Protein sequence: CSGDPGTSNNEQFS.

The chain recombines TRBV2 with TRBJ1-1; a possible D gene is TRBD1 (5 bases). Between the trimmed V and J ends, which lost 7 bases and 4 bases, there was a span of 19 bases. This CDR3 has 15 amino acids. From germline, CDR1 is SNHLY and CDR2 FYNNEI. The CDR3: CASIRVRGVRTEAFF. Written as DNA, the CDR3 is TGTGCCAGCATCAGGGTTCGGGGAGTCCGCACTGAAGCTTTCTTT.

The J gene is TRBJ1-4, the V gene TRBV5-4; D is perhaps TRBD1 (6 bases). Germline lookup yields CDR1 SGHNT and CDR2 YYREEE (reference sequence). The CDR3 has 14 residues. Trimming took off 4 bases at V and 8 bases at J, with 15 bases between the two ends. CDR3 amino acids: CASSRGGFQEKLFF. The CDR3 DNA follows: TGTGCCAGCAGCAGAGGGGGGTTTCAAGAAAAACTGTTTTTT.

Many counts were recorded for this clonotype. In nucleotides, the CDR3 is TGTGCCTGGAGTGTACAAGGGGATGGAGGCTACACCTTC. It yields the protein CAWSVQGDGGYTF. The V call is TRBV30, the J call TRBJ1-2; tentatively, D is TRBD1 (5 bases). The V end lost 0 bases, the J end lost 8 bases, and 13 bases lay between the germline ends. The germline V gene encodes CDR1 GTSNPN and CDR2 SVGIG (reference sequence). The CDR3 has 13 residues. Based on the CDR3 plus reference TRBV30 and TRBJ1-2, the full variable domain is SQTIHQWPATLVQPVGSPLSLECTVEGTSNPNLYWYRQAAGRGLQLLFYSVGIGQISSEVPQNLSASRPQDRQFILSSKKLLLSDSGFYLCAWSVQGDGGYTFGSGTRLTVV.

This clonotype turned up a few times. The chain couples TRBV4-2 to TRBJ1-1, with D possibly matching TRBD1 (5 bases). CDR3 size: 15 residues. Trimming pared 5 bases from V and 6 bases from J, leaving 19 bases between. The V gene's germline CDR1 is LGHNA and CDR2 YNFKEQ. The CDR3 protein is CASSNTGPGGAEAFF. CDR3 coding DNA: TGTGCCAGCAGCAACACGGGCCCGGGGGGTGCTGAAGCTTTCTTT.

This clonotype was observed a few times. V usage is TRBV29-1 and J usage is TRBJ1-6, with a possible D match to TRBD1 (5 bases). The germline V and J ends were trimmed by 4 bases and 7 bases, with 17 bases remaining between them. This CDR3 is 15 amino acids long. Per the germline V gene, CDR1 is SQVTM and CDR2 is ANQGSEA. The CDR3 DNA sequence: TGCAGCGTTGTAGTGGGACCCCAAGGCAATTCACCCCTCCACTTT. Translating gives CSVVVGPQGNSPLHF.

The genes are TRBV10-3 and TRBJ2-4; D is perhaps TRBD2 (5 bases). V gave up 4 bases and J gave up 6 bases, with 19 bases separating them. The CDR3 contains 16 residues. Germline V gene lookup returns CDR1 ENHRY and CDR2 SYGVKD. DNA of the CDR3: TGTGCCATCAGTGGCCCCCCCGGCTCCAGCGGAAACATTCAGTACTTC. Residues: CAISGPPGSSGNIQYF.

V is TRBV5-1 and J is TRBJ1-1, with 7 bases fitting TRBD1. Trimming removed 6 bases from V and 7 bases from J; junction bases left unmatched: 9. The germline CDR1 and CDR2 sequences are SGHRS and YFSETQ. This CDR3 region has 13 residues. This CDR3 is CASTPDRDSEAFF. CDR3 nucleotides: TGCGCCAGCACCCCTGACCGGGACAGTGAAGCTTTCTTT.

This clonotype was seen a few times. The junction departs from the called germline gene at one end, perhaps through a read error. The chain links TRBV7-3 to TRBJ2-2, with D perhaps TRBD2 (6 bases). Germline lookup yields CDR1 SGHTA and CDR2 FQGTGA. The CDR3 length is 11 residues. The CDR3 sequence: CASSFGGELLF. The CDR3 bases are TGTGCCAGCAGCTTCGGAGGGGAGCTGCTTTTT.

V and J are TRBV11-2 and TRBJ2-5; 14 bases are a match to TRBD2. Near its end, the DNA agrees better with TRBJ2-1, so the J call may be wrong. Germline-derived CDR1 and CDR2 are SGHAT and FQNNGV. The CDR3 length is 17 residues. The CDR3, as DNA: TGTGCCAGCAGCTTAAGTGGACGGGGACTAGCGGGAGAGGAGCAGTTCTTC. It specifies CASSLSGRGLAGEEQFF.

A remark on this clonotype: The CDR3 end shows no conserved phenylalanine or tryptophan, and so a read error is likely. It is unclear where the CDR3 begins or ends on the DNA, so no DNA is shown, and the CDR3 is as TCRdb lists it. CDR3 sequence: CASSLRGLYV. The rearrangement uses TRBV28 and TRBJ2-1; TRBD1 is the table's D call and was not checked against the DNA. In germline, CDR1 is MDHEN, CDR2 SYDVKM. The CDR3 contains 10 residues when both ends are counted.